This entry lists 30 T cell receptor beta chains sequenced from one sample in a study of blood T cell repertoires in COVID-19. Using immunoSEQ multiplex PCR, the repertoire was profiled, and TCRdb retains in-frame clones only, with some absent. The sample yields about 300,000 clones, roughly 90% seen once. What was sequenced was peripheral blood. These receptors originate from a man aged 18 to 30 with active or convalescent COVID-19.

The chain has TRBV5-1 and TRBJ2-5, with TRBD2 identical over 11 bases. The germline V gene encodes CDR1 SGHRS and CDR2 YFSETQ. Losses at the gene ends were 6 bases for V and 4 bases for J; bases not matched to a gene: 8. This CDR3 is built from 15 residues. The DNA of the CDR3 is TGCGCCAGCAAGTTGGCTAGCGGGGGGACAGAGACCCAGTACTTC. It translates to CASKLASGGTETQYF.

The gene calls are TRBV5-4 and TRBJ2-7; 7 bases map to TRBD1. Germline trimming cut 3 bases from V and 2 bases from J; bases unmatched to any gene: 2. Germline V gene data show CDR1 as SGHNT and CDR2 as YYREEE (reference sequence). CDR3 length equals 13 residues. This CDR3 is CASSSTGAYEQYF. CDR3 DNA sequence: TGTGCCAGCAGCTCCACAGGGGCCTACGAGCAGTACTTC. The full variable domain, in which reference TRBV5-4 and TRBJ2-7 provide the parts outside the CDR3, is ETGVTQSPTHLIKTRGQQVTLRCSSQSGHNTVSWYQQALGQGPQFIFQYYREEENGRGNFPPRFSGLQFPNYSSELNVNALELDDSALYLCASSSTGAYEQYFGPGTRLTVT.

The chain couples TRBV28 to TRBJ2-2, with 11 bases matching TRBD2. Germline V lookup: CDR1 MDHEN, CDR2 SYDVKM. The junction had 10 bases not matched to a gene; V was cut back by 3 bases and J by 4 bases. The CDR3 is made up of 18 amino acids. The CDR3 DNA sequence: TGTGCCAGCAGTTTGTGGAGAACTAGCGGGAGAATCACCGGGGAGCTGTTTTTT. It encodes CASSLWRTSGRITGELFF.

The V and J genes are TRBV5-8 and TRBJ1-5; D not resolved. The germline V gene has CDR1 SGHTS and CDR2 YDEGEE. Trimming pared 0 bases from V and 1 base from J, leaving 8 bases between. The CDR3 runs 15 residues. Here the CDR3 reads CASSLGRESNQPQHF. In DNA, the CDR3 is TGTGCCAGCAGCTTGGGGAGGGAGAGCAATCAGCCCCAGCATTTT. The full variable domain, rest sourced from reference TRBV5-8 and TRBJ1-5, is EAGVTQSPTHLIKTRGQQATLRCSPISGHTSVYWYQQALGLGLQFLLWYDEGEERNRGNFPPRFSGRQFPNYSSELNVNALELEDSALYLCASSLGRESNQPQHFGDGTRLSIL.

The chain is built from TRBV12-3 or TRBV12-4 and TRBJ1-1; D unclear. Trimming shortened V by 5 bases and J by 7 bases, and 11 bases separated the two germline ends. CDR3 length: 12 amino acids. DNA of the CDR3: TGTGCCAGCAGTGTGGGTTGGAGTGAAGCTTTCTTT. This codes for CASSVGWSEAFF.

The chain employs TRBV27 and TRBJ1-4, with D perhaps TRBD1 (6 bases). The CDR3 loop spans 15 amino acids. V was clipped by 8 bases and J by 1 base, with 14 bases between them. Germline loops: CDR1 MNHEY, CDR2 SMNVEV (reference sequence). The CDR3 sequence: CASRGGAETNEKLFF. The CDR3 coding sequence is TGTGCCAGCCGAGGGGGGGCGGAAACTAATGAAAAACTGTTTTTT.

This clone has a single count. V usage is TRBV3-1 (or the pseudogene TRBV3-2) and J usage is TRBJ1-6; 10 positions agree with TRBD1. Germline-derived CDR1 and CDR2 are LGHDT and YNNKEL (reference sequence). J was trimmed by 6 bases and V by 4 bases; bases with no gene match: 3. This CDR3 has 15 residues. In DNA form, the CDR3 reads TGTGCCAGCAGCCGCGGACAGGGGGTTAATTCACCCCTCCACTTT. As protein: CASSRGQGVNSPLHF.

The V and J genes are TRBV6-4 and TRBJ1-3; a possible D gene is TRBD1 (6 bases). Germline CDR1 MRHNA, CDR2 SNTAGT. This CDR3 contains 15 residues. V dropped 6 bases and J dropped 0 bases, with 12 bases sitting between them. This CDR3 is CASRGGGASGNTIYF. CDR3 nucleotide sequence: TGTGCCAGCAGGGGAGGGGGGGCCTCTGGAAACACCATATATTTT.

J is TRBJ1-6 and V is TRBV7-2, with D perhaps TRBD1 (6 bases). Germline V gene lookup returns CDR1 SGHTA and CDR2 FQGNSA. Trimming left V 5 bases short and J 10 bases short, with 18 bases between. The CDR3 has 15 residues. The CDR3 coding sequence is TGTGCCAGCAGCCCACGTCAGGGGCAGGGGTCACCCCTCCACTTT. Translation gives CASSPRQGQGSPLHF.

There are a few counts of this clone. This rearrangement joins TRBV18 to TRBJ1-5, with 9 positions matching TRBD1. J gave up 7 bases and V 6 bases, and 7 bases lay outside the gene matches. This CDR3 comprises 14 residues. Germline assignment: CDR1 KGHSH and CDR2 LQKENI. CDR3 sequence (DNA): TGTGCCAGCTCGCAGGACAGGGGTGAACAGCCCCAGCATTTT. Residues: CASSQDRGEQPQHF.

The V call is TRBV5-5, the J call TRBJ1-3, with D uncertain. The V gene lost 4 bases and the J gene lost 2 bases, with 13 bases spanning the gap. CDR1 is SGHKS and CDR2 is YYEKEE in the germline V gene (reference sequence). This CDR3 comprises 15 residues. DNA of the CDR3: TGTGCCAGCAGCCAGGCCCGGGGAGCTGGAAACACCATATATTTT. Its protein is CASSQARGAGNTIYF.

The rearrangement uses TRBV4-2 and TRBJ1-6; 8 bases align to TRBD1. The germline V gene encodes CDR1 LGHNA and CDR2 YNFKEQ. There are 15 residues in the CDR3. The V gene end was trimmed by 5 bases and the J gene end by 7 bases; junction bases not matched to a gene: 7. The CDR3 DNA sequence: TGTGCCAGCAGCGGACAGGGACGGCTAAATTCACCCCTCCACTTT. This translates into CASSGQGRLNSPLHF.

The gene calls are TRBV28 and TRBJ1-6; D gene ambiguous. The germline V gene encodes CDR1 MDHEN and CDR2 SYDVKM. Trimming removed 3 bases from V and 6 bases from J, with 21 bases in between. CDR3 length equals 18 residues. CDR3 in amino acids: CASSFPARSQEFNSPLHF. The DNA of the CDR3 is TGTGCCAGCAGTTTCCCCGCAAGGTCGCAGGAATTTAATTCACCCCTCCACTTT.

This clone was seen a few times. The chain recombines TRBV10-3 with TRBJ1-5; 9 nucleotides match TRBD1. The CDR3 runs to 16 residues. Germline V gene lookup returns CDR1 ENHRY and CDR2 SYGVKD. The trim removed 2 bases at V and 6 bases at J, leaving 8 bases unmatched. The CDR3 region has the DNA TGTGCCATCAGTGAGACAAAGGGACAGGGCCGTCAGCCCCAGCATTTT. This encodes CAISETKGQGRQPQHF.

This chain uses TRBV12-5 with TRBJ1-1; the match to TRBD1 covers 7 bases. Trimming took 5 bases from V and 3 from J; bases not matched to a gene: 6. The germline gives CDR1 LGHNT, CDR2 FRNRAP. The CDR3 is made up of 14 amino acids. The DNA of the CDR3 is TGTGCTAGTGGTACCACAGGGGCGGACACTGAAGCTTTCTTT. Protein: CASGTTGADTEAFF.

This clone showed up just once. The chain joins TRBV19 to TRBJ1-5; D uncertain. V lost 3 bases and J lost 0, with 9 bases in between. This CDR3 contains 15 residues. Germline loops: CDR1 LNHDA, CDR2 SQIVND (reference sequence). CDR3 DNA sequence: TGTGCCAGTAGTATTGCGGTTAATAGCAATCAGCCCCAGCATTTT. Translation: CASSIAVNSNQPQHF. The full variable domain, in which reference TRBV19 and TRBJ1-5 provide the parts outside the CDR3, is DGGITQSPKYLFRKEGQNVTLSCEQNLNHDAMYWYRQDPGQGLRLIYYSQIVNDFQKGDIAEGYSVSREKKESFPLTVTSAQKNPTAFYLCASSIAVNSNQPQHFGDGTRLSIL.

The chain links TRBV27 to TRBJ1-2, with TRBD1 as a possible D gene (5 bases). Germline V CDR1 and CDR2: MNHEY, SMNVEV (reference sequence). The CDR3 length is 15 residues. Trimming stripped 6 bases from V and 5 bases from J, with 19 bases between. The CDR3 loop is CASSSNQGDLYGYTF. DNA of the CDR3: TGTGCCAGCAGCTCTAACCAGGGCGATCTGTATGGCTACACCTTC.

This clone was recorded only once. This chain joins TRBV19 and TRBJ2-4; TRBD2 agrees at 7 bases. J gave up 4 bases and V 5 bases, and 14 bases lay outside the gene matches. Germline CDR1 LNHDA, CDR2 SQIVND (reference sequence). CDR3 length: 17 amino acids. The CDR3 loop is CASSLWGRAQEKNIQYF. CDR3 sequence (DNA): TGTGCCAGTAGTCTGTGGGGGAGGGCGCAGGAGAAAAACATTCAGTACTTC. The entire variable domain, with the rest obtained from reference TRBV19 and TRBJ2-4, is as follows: DGGITQSPKYLFRKEGQNVTLSCEQNLNHDAMYWYRQDPGQGLRLIYYSQIVNDFQKGDIAEGYSVSREKKESFPLTVTSAQKNPTAFYLCASSLWGRAQEKNIQYFGAGTRLSVL.

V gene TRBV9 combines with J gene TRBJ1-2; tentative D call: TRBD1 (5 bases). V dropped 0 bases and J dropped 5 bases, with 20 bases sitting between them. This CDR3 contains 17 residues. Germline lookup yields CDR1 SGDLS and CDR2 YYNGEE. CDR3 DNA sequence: TGTGCCAGCAGCGTAGGCCCTGCGGGGGAGCTAACGTATGGCTACACCTTC. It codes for CASSVGPAGELTYGYTF.

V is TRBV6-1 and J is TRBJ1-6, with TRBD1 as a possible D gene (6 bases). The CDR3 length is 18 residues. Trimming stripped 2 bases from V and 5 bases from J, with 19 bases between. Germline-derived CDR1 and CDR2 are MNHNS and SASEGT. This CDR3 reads CASSESMIRQADNSPLHF. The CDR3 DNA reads TGTGCCAGCAGTGAATCAATGATCAGACAGGCCGATAATTCACCCCTCCACTTT.

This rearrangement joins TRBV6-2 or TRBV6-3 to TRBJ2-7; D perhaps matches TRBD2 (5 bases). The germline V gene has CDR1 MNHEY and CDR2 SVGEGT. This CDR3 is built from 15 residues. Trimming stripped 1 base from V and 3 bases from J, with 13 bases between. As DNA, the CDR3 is TGTGCCAGCAGTTACTATAGGATACTAGTCTACGAGCAGTACTTC. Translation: CASSYYRILVYEQYF.

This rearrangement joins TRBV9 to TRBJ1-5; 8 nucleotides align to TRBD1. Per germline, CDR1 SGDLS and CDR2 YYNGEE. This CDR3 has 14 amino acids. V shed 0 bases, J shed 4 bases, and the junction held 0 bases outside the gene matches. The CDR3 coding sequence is TGTGCCAGCAGCGTAGGGACAGGGAATCAGCCCCAGCATTTT. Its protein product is CASSVGTGNQPQHF.

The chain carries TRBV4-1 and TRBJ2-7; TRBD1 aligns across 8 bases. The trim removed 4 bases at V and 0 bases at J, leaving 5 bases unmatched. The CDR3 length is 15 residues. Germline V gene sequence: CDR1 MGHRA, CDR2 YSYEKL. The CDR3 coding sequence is TGCGCCAGCAGCCTAGGGACAGGAAGCTCCTACGAGCAGTACTTC. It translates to CASSLGTGSSYEQYF.

This chain's CDR3 is CASSIRLGQGVTEAFF. The CDR3 coding sequence is TGTGCCAGTAGTATCAGGTTGGGGCAGGGGGTCACTGAAGCTTTCTTT. The chain carries TRBV19 and TRBJ1-1; 7 bases match TRBD1. Germline CDR1 LNHDA, CDR2 SQIVND (reference sequence). With V trimmed by 3 bases and J by 4 bases, 11 bases remained unmatched. CDR3 size: 16 residues. The whole variable domain, filled in from reference TRBV19 and TRBJ1-1, reads DGGITQSPKYLFRKEGQNVTLSCEQNLNHDAMYWYRQDPGQGLRLIYYSQIVNDFQKGDIAEGYSVSREKKESFPLTVTSAQKNPTAFYLCASSIRLGQGVTEAFFGQGTRLTVV.

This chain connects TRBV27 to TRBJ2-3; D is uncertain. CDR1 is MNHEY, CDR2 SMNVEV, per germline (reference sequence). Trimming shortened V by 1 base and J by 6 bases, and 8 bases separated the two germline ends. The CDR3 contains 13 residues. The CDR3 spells CASSLLSRDTQYF. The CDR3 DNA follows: TGTGCCAGCAGTTTATTGTCCAGGGATACGCAGTATTTT.

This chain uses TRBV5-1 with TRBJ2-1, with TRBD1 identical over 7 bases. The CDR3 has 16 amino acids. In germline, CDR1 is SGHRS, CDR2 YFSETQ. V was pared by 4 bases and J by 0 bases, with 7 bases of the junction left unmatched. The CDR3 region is CASSGYRGSSYNEQFF. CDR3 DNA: TGCGCCAGCAGCGGCTACAGGGGAAGCTCCTACAATGAGCAGTTCTTC. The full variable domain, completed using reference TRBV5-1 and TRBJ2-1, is KAGVTQTPRYLIKTRGQQVTLSCSPISGHRSVSWYQQTPGQGLQFLFEYFSETQRNKGNFPGRFSGRQFSNSRSEMNVSTLELGDSALYLCASSGYRGSSYNEQFFGPGTRLTVL.

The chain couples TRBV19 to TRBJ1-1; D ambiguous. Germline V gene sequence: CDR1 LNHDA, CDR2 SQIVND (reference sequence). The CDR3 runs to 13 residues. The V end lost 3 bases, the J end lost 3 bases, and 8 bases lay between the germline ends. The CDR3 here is CASSIYGYTEAFF. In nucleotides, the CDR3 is TGTGCCAGTAGTATTTATGGCTACACTGAAGCTTTCTTT.

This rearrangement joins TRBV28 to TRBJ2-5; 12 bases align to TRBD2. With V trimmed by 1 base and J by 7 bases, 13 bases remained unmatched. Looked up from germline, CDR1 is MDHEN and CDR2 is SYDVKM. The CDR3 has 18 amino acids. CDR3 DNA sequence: TGTGCCAGCAGTTTATATCTTTTGCTAGCGGGAGGGCCCGGGACCCAGTACTTC. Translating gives CASSLYLLLAGGPGTQYF.

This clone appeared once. CDR3 bases: TGTGCCAGCAGCCGCAGCGGGGGCCCGAGAGGCTACACCTTC. It is translated as CASSRSGGPRGYTF. The chain has TRBV3-1 (or the pseudogene TRBV3-2) and TRBJ1-2; D is possibly TRBD1 (6 bases). This CDR3 has 14 residues. Germline V gives CDR1 LGHDT, CDR2 YNNKEL (reference sequence). The V and J ends lost 4 bases and 8 bases respectively, with 17 bases between them.

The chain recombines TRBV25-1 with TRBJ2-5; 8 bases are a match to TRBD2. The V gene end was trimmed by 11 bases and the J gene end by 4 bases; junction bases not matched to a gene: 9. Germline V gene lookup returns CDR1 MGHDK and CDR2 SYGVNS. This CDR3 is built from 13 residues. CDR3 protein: CAVGSGGVETQYF. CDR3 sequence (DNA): TGTGCCGTGGGGAGCGGGGGTGTAGAGACCCAGTACTTC.